The rows below give T cell receptor beta chains drawn from one sample of a study of blood T cell repertoires in COVID-19. Only in-frame clones appear in the TCRdb table, and some are missing; sequencing was by immunoSEQ multiplex PCR. The table shows a few hundred thousand clones, with roughly 88% occurring only once. The sequenced material came from PBMCs or T cells enriched from blood (not recorded which). The source is a man younger than 40 who had recovered from COVID-19. Each CDR3 is given with its conserved first and last residue. Fields, in order: D gene, clone size, J gene, V gene, CDR3 DNA, CDR3 protein. A D gene is named only where the DNA matches it firmly. Clone size is shown for a subset of rows, as once, few, many or a class of expanded clone.

D gene: -; clone size: -; J gene: TRBJ1-2; V gene: TRBV7-9; CDR3 DNA: TGTGCCAGCAGTCACCGGGACAATAATGGCTACACCTTC; CDR3 protein: CASSHRDNNGYTF
D gene: TRBD2; clone size: -; J gene: TRBJ2-4; V gene: TRBV25-1; CDR3 DNA: TGTGCCAGCAGTGAATCGGGGGGTAAAAACATTCAGTACTTC; CDR3 protein: CASSESGGKNIQYF
D gene: TRBD1; clone size: -; J gene: TRBJ2-7; V gene: TRBV29-1; CDR3 DNA: TGCAGCGTCGGGACAGGGTACTACGAGCAGTACTTC; CDR3 protein: CSVGTGYYEQYF
D gene: -; clone size: -; J gene: TRBJ1-5; V gene: TRBV27; CDR3 DNA: TGTGCCAGCCGTCGGCGTCCCTATGAGACGAGCGGGGTGAGCAATCAGCCCCAGCATTTT; CDR3 protein: CASRRRPYETSGVSNQPQHF
D gene: TRBD2; clone size: -; J gene: TRBJ2-3; V gene: TRBV7-8; CDR3 DNA: TGTGCCAGCAGCTTAACTCCCCGTAGCGGGGGCACAGATACGCAGTATTTT; CDR3 protein: CASSLTPRSGGTDTQYF
D gene: -; clone size: -; J gene: TRBJ1-2; V gene: TRBV5-5; CDR3 DNA: TGTGCCAGCAGCTTTTTGGGCGGGGTAGCTAACTATGGCTACACCTTC; CDR3 protein: CASSFLGGVANYGYTF
D gene: -; clone size: once; J gene: TRBJ2-6; V gene: TRBV19; CDR3 DNA: TGTGCCAGTAGTGCGCTAAGATCTGGGGCCAACGTCCTGACTTTC; CDR3 protein: CASSALRSGANVLTF
D gene: -; clone size: -; J gene: TRBJ1-2; V gene: TRBV7-2; CDR3 DNA: TGTGCCAGCAGCTTAGCCAGGGTTGGCGGCTACACCTTC; CDR3 protein: CASSLARVGGYTF
D gene: -; clone size: few; J gene: TRBJ1-3; V gene: TRBV5-1; CDR3 DNA: TGCGCCAGCAGCTTGTGGGGGGGTCGCTCTGGAAACACCATATATTTT; CDR3 protein: CASSLWGGRSGNTIYF
D gene: -; clone size: once; J gene: TRBJ2-3; V gene: TRBV30; CDR3 DNA: TGTGCCTGGAGTGTGGGGGGGGCGTTGAATACGCAGTATTTT; CDR3 protein: CAWSVGGALNTQYF
D gene: -; clone size: once; J gene: TRBJ2-1; V gene: TRBV7-9; CDR3 DNA: TGTGCCAGCAGCTCTGGGGCCCCACAGGGTAGGTCCTACAATGAGCAGTTCTTC; CDR3 protein: CASSSGAPQGRSYNEQFF
D gene: -; clone size: -; J gene: TRBJ2-4; V gene: TRBV5-1; CDR3 DNA: TGCGCCAGCAGCTTGGCCCCTGGAGGAGCCAAAAACATTCAGTACTTC; CDR3 protein: CASSLAPGGAKNIQYF
D gene: TRBD1; clone size: -; J gene: TRBJ2-7; V gene: TRBV7-6; CDR3 DNA: TGTGCCAGCAGCTTAGCGGCAGGGGGCCGGGACGAGCAGTACTTC; CDR3 protein: CASSLAAGGRDEQYF
D gene: -; clone size: -; J gene: TRBJ2-7; V gene: TRBV19; CDR3 DNA: TGTGCCAGTAGTATGCGGGACGGGATCTACGAGCAGTACTTC; CDR3 protein: CASSMRDGIYEQYF
D gene: TRBD1; clone size: -; J gene: TRBJ1-2; V gene: TRBV29-1; CDR3 DNA: TGCAGCGTGGGAACGACAGGGGGATGGGATGGCTACACCTTC; CDR3 protein: CSVGTTGGWDGYTF
D gene: -; clone size: -; J gene: TRBJ2-3; V gene: TRBV7-8; CDR3 DNA: TGTGCCAGCAGCTCCGGGACAGGACTAGACACAGATACGCAGTATTTT; CDR3 protein: CASSSGTGLDTDTQYF
D gene: TRBD1; clone size: -; J gene: TRBJ1-4; V gene: TRBV29-1; CDR3 DNA: TGCAGCGCCACAGGACAGGGGAATGAAAAACTGTTTTTT; CDR3 protein: CSATGQGNEKLFF
D gene: TRBD2; clone size: -; J gene: TRBJ2-2; V gene: TRBV9; CDR3 DNA: TGTGCCAGCAGCGTAGAACTCGGGCTAGCGGGGAACACCGGGGAGCTGTTTTTT; CDR3 protein: CASSVELGLAGNTGELFF
D gene: TRBD1; clone size: -; J gene: TRBJ2-2; V gene: TRBV27; CDR3 DNA: TGTGCCAGCAGTTTCGGGACAGGGGGCGCCGGGGAGCTGTTTTTT; CDR3 protein: CASSFGTGGAGELFF